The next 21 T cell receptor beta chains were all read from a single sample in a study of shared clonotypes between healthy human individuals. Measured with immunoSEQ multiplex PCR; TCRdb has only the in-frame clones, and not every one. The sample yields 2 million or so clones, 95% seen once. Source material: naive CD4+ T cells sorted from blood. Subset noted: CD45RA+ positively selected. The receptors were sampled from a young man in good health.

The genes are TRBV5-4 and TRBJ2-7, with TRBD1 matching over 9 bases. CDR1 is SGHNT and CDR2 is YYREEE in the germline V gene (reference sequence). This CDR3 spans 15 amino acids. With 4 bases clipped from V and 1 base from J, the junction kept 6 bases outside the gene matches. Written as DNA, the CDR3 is TGTGCCAGCAGCCCGGGACAGGGCCCTTCCTACGAGCAGTACTTC. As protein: CASSPGQGPSYEQYF.

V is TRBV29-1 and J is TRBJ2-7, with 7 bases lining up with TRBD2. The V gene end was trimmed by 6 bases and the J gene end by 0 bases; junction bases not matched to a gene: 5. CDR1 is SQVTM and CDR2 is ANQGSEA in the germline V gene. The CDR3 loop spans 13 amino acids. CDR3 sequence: CSVGGTTSYEQYF. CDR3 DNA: TGCAGCGTGGGGGGGACCACCTCCTACGAGCAGTACTTC.

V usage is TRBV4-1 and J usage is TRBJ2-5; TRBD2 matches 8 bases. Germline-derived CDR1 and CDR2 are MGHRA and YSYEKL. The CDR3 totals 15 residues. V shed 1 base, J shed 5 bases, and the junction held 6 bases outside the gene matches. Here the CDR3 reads CASSQAGLVVETQYF. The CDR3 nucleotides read TGCGCCAGCAGCCAAGCGGGACTAGTAGTGGAGACCCAGTACTTC.

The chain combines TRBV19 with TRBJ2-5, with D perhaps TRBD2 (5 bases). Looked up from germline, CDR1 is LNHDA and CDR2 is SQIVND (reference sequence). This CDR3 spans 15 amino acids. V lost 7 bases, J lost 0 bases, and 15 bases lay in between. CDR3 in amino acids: CASTPREGYQETQYF. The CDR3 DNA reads TGTGCCAGTACCCCTCGTGAGGGTTACCAAGAGACCCAGTACTTC.

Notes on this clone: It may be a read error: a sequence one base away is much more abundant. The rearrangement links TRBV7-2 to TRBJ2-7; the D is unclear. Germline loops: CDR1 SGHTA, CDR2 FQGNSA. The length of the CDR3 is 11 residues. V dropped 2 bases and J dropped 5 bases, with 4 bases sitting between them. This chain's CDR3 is CASSLSNEQYF. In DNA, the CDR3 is TGTGCCAGCAGCTTAAGCAACGAGCAGTACTTC.

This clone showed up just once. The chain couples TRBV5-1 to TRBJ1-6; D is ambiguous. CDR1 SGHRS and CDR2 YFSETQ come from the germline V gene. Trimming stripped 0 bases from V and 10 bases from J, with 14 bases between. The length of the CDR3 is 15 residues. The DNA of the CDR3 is TGCGCCAGCAGCTTGGTTACACGCCCGGGGTCACCCCTCCACTTT. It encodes CASSLVTRPGSPLHF.

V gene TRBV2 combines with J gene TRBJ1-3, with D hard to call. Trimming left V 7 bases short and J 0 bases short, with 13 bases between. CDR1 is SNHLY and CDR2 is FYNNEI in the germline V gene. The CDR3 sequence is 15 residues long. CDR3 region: CASMKGWSSGNTIYF. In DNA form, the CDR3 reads TGTGCCAGCATGAAGGGTTGGAGCTCTGGAAACACCATATATTTT. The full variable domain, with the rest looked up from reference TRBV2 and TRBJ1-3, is EPEVTQTPSHQVTQMGQEVILRCVPISNHLYFYWYRQILGQKVEFLVSFYNNEISEKSEIFDDQFSVERPDGSNFTLKIRSTKLEDSAMYFCASMKGWSSGNTIYFGEGSWLTVV.

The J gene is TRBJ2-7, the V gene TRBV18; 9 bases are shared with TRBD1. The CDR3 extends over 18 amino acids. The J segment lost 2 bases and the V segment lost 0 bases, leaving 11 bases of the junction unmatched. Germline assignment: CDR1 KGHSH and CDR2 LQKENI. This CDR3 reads CASSPPNYGTGNTYEQYF. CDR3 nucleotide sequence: TGTGCCAGCTCACCACCGAATTACGGGACAGGGAATACCTACGAGCAGTACTTC. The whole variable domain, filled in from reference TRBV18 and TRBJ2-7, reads NAGVMQNPRHLVRRRGQEARLRCSPMKGHSHVYWYRQLPEEGLKFMVYLQKENIIDESGMPKERFSAEFPKEGPSILRIQQVVRGDSAAYFCASSPPNYGTGNTYEQYFGPGTRLTVT.

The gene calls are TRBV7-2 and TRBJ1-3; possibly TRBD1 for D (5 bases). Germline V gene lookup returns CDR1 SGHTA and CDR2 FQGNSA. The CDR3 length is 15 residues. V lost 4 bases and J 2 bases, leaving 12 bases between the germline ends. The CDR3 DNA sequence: TGTGCCAGCAGCTACTCCGGGACGGCTGGAAACACCATATATTTT. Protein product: CASSYSGTAGNTIYF.

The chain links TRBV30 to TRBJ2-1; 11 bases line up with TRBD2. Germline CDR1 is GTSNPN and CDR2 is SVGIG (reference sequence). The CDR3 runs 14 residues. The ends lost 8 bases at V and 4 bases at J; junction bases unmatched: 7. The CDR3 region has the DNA TGTGCCACCCGACTAGCGGGGATTTACAATGAGCAGTTCTTC. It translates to CATRLAGIYNEQFF.

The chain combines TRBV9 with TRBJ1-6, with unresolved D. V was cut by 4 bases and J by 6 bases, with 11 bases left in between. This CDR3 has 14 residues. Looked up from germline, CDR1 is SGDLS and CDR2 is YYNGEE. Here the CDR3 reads CASSPFPSNSPLHF. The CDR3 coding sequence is TGTGCCAGCAGCCCGTTCCCCTCTAATTCACCCCTCCACTTT. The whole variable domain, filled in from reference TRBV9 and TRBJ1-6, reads DSGVTQTPKHLITATGQRVTLRCSPRSGDLSVYWYQQSLDQGLQFLIQYYNGEERAKGNILERFSAQQFPDLHSELNLSSLELGDSALYFCASSPFPSNSPLHFGNGTRLTVT.

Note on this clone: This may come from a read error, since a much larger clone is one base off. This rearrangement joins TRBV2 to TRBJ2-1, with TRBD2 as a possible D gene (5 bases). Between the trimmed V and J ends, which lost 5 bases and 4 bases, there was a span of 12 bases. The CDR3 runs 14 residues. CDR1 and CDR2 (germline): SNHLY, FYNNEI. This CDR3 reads CASSYRRVYNEQFF. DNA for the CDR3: TGTGCCAGCAGTTATCGGCGGGTTTACAATGAGCAGTTCTTC.

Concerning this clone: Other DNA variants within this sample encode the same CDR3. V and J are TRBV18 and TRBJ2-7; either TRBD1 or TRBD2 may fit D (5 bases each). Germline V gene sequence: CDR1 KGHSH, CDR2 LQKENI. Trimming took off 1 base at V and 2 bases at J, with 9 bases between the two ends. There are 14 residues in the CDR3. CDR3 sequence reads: CASSPRDGTYEQYF. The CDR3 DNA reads TGTGCCAGCTCACCACGGGACGGGACCTACGAGCAGTACTTC.

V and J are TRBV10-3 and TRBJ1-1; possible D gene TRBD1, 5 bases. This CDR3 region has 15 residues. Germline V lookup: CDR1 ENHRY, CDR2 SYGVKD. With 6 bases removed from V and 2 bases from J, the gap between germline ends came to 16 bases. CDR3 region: CAISPSRGVNTEAFF. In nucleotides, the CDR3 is TGTGCCATCAGCCCTTCTCGGGGGGTAAACACTGAAGCTTTCTTT.

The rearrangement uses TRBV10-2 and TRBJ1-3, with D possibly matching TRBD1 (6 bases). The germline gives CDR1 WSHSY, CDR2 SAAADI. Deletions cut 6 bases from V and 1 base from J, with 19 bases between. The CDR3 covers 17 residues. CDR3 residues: CASSEGSGGASGNTIYF. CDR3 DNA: TGCGCCAGCAGCGAGGGCTCGGGGGGCGCGTCTGGAAACACCATATATTTT.

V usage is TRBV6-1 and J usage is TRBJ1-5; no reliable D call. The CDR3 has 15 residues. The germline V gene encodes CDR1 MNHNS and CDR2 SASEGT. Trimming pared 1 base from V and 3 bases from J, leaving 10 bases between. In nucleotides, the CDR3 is TGTGCCAGCAGTGAAGTGGGTGGGAACAATCAGCCCCAGCATTTT. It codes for CASSEVGGNNQPQHF.

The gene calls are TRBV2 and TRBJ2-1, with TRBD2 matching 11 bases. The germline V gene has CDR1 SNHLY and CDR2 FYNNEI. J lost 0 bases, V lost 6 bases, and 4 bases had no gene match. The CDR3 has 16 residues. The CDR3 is CASSPGLAASYNEQFF. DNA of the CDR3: TGTGCCAGCAGCCCGGGACTAGCGGCCTCCTACAATGAGCAGTTCTTC.

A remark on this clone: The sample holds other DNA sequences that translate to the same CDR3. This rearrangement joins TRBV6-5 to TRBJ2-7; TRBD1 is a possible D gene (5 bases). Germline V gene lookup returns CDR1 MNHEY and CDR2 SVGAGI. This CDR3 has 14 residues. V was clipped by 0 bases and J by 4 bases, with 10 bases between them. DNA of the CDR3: TGTGCCAGCAGTTACTCGGGGCAGGGTTACGAGCAGTACTTC. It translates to CASSYSGQGYEQYF.

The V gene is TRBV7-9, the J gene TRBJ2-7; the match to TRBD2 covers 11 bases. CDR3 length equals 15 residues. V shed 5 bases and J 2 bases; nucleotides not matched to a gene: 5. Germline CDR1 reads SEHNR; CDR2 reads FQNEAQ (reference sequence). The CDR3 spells CASSLTSGRAYEQYF. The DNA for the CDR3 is TGTGCCAGCAGCCTTACTAGCGGGAGAGCCTACGAGCAGTACTTC.

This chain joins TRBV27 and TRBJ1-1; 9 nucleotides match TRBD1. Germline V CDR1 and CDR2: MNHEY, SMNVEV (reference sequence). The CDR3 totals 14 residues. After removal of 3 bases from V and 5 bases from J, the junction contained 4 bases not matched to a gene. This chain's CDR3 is CASSLGQGKTEAFF. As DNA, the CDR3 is TGTGCCAGCAGTTTGGGACAGGGAAAAACTGAAGCTTTCTTT.

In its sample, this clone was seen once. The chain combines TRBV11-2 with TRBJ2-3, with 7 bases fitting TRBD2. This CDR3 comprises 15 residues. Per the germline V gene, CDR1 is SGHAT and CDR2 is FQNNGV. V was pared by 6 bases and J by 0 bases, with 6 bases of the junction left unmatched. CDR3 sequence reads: CASRDTSVSTDTQYF. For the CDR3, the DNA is TGTGCCAGCAGGGATACTAGCGTAAGCACAGATACGCAGTATTTT.